This T cell receptor beta chain emerged from a study of blood T cell repertoires in COVID-19. Study overall: Material from acute and convalescent COVID-19 was sourced from the United States, Italy and Spain. The cDNA or gDNA used as material had been derived from T cells, B-cell-depleted T cells, or PBMCs.

Germline CDR1 MRHNA, CDR2 SNTAGT. The J segment lost 7 bases and the V segment lost 6 bases, leaving 14 bases of the junction unmatched. The CDR3 covers 16 residues. As handled by the study authors: Reference gene primers were amplified, and this amplification served to estimate nucleated cell counts. The method was immunoSEQ multiplex PCR; TCRdb's version includes in-frame clones alone and lacks a portion of them. V, J and clone size are taken as reported in that table, and D and trimming were inferred from the DNA itself. Altogether over 600,000 clones are present, 75% to 90% being singletons, with the ten largest covering roughly 0.26%.

The sequenced material came from peripheral blood. The receptor's source is a woman aged 18-30 years with acute or convalescent COVID-19. V gene TRBV6-4 combines with J gene TRBJ1-4, with TRBD1 identical over 7 bases. This CDR3 is CASSPGTARLGEKLFF. The DNA of the CDR3 is TGTGCCAGCAGCCCCGGGACAGCTAGACTCGGTGAAAAACTGTTTTTT.